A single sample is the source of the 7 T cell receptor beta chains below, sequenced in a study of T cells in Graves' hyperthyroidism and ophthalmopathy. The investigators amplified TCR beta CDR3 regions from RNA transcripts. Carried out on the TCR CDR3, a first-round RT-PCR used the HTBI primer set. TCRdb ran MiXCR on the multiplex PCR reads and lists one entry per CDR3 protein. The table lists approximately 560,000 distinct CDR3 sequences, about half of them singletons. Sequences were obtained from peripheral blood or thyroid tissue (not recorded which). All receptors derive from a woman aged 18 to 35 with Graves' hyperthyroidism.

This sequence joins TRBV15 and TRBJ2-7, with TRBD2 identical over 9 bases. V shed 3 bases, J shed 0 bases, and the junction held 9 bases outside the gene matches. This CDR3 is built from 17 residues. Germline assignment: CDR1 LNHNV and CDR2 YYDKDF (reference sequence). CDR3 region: CATSSQPGTSISYEQYF. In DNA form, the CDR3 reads TGTGCCACCAGCAGCCAACCTGGGACTAGCATCTCCTACGAGCAGTACTTC.

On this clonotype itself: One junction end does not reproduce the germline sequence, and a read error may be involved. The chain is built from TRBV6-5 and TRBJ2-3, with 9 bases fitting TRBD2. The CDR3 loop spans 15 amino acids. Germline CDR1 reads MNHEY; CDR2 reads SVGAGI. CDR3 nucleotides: TGTGCCATCAGTTACACTAGCGGGAGCACAGATACGCAGTATTTT. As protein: CAISYTSGSTDTQYF.

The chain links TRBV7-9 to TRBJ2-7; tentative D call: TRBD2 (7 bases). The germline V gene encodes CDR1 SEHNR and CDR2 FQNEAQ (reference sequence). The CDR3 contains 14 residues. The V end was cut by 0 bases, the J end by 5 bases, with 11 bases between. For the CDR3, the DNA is TGTGCCAGCAGCTTAGCGGGGGGGCTCAACGAGCAGTACTTC. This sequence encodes CASSLAGGLNEQYF.

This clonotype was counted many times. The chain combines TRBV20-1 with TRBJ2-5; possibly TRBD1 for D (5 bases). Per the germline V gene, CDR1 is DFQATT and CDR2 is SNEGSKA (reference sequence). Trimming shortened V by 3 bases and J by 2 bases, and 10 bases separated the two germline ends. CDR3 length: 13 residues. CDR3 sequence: CSASTDTQETQYF. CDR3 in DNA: TGCAGTGCTAGTACGGACACACAAGAGACCCAGTACTTC.

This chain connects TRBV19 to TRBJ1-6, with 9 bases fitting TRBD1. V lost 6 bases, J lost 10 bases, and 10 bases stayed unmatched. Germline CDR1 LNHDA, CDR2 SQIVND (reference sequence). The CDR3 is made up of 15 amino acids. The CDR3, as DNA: TGTGCCAGTAGGACGGGACAGGGAGGCGGATCACCCCTCCACTTT. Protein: CASRTGQGGGSPLHF.

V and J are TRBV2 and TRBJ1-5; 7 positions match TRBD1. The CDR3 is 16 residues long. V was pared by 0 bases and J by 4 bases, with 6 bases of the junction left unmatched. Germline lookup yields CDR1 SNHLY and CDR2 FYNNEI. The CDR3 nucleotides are TGTGCCAGCAGTGAAGCGGGGACAGTGAAAAATCAGCCCCAGCATTTT. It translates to CASSEAGTVKNQPQHF.

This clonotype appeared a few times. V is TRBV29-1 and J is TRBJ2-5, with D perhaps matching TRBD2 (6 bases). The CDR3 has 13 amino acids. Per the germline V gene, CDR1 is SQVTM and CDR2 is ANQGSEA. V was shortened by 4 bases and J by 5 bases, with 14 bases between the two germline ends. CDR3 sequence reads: CSVGLSGRETQYF. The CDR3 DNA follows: TGCAGCGTTGGCCTCAGTGGGAGGGAGACCCAGTACTTC.